The sequence of this TCR beta chain was determined in a study of blood T cell repertoires in COVID-19 (dated by TCRdb to 2018 to 2020). Regarding the complete study: Collaborator samples came from the United States, Italy and Spain and covered acute and convalescent phases of COVID-19. The material from the prospective study consisted of cDNA or gDNA derived from T cells, B-cell-depleted T cells, or PBMCs. Subjects who had been exposed to COVID-19, were actively infected with it, or had recovered from it provided the deeply sampled blood TCRbeta repertoires that made up the dataset. The repertoires were made available in a free public database intended to serve as a resource for research on the immune response to SARS-CoV-2. The samples were drawn from the first 160 participants of the ongoing ImmuneRACE study and from about 1,200 subjects provided by 6 global collaborators. A de-identified subject ID, COVID-19 status, age in years and sex were almost always included in the sample metadata. Where available, HLA class I and class II types were obtained from metadata supplied by the sample provider rather than from assay-based typing. Study-wide conclusions, independent of this receptor: The quantity of clinical and demographic metadata differed by source and by participant and was supplied without curation.

From the germline V gene, CDR1 is MGHDK and CDR2 is SYGVNS. The CDR3 runs 13 amino acids, cysteine and phenylalanine included. The kept DNA is CDR3 alone, 39 bases in frame from the first base. V drops 8 bases and J drops 5 bases, leaving 15 bases in between. TCRbeta CDR3 regions were amplified from genomic DNA by means of the immunoSEQ Assay, a bias-controlled multiplex PCR. As for how the authors treated the data: The number of nucleated cells in each sample was estimated from the amplification of reference gene primers within the assay. To quantify the absolute abundance of each unique TCRbeta CDR3 rearrangement, sequence reads were collapsed and filtered. For each sample, productive Simpson clonality was calculated as the square root of Simpson's diversity index across productive rearrangements. Not all clones reach the TCRdb copy of this immuneACCESS table, which keeps in-frame sequences only. Checked studies attribute under half of the gap to unresolved V genes and leave the rest unexplained. Clone size and the V and J calls come from that table; the DNA yielded D and trimming. Within this sample are 200,000 or so clones, with around 85% of them counted one time only. The ten largest clonotypes hold 15% to 20% of the sample.

With regard to this clone: Its antigen is still unknown. It has no much larger one-base neighbor in the sample; base qualities were not kept.

At one collaborating source in Seattle, patients were enrolled during active infection and were followed longitudinally through the course of disease. Whole blood was collected in K2EDTA tubes by collaborating institutions according to the institutions' own protocols. For TCRbeta analysis, collaborators shipped samples in one of three forms: frozen whole blood, isolated PBMCs, or DNA extracted from either of those sample types. The chain is made from TRBV25-1 and TRBJ1-2; 6 matching bases give a weak D call of TRBD1. Sequenced sample: peripheral blood. This receptor was taken from a person aged 65-85 years with COVID-19, enrolled during active disease. The CDR3 region: CASPWTAAYGYTF. The DNA sequence is as follows: TGTGCCAGCCCCTGGACAGCGGCTTATGGCTACACCTTC.